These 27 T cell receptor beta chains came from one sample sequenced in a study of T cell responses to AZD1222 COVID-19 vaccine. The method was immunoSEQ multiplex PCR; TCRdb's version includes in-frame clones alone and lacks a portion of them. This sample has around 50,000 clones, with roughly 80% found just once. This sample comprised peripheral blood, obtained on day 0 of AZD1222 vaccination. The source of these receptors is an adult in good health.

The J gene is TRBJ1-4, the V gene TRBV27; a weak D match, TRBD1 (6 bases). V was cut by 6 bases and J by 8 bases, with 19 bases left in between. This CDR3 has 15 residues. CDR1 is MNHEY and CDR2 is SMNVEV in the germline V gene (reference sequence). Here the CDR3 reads CASRAGGAVWEKLFF. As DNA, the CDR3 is TGTGCCAGCAGAGCCGGGGGGGCGGTTTGGGAAAAACTGTTTTTT.

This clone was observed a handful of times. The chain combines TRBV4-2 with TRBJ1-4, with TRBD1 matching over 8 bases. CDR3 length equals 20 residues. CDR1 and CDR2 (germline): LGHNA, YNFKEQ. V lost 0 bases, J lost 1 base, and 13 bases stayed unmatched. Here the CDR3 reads CASSQDPADRDGQTNEKLFF. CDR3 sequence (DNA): TGTGCCAGCAGCCAAGATCCCGCGGACAGGGATGGGCAAACTAATGAAAAACTGTTTTTT.

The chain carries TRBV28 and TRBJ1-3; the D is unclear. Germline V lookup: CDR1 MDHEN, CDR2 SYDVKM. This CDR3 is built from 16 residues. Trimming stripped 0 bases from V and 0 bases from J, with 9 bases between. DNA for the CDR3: TGTGCCAGCAGTTTATGGGGAGACGGCTCTGGAAACACCATATATTTT. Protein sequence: CASSLWGDGSGNTIYF.

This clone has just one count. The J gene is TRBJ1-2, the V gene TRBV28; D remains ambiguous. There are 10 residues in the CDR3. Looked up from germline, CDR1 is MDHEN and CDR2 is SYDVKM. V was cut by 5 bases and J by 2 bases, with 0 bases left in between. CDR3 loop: CASSNYGYTF. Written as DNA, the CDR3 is TGTGCCAGCAGTAACTATGGCTACACCTTC.

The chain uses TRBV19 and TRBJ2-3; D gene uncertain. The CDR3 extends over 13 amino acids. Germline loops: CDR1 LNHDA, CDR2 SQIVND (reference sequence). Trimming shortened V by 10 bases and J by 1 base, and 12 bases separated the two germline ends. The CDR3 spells CATKLDRTDTQYF. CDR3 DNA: TGTGCCACAAAACTGGACCGCACAGATACGCAGTATTTT.

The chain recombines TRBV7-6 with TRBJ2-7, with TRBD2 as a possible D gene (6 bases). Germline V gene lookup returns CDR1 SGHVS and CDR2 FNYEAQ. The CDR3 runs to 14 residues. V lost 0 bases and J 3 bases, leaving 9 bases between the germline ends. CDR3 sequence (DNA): TGTGCCAGCAGCTTAGCGCACGGGGGCTACGAGCAGTACTTC. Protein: CASSLAHGGYEQYF.

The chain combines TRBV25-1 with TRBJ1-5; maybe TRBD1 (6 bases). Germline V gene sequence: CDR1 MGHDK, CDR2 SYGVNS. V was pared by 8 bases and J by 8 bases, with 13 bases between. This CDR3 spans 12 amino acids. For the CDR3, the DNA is TGTGCCAGCCAGGGGTATAATGAGCCCCAGCATTTT. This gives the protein CASQGYNEPQHF.

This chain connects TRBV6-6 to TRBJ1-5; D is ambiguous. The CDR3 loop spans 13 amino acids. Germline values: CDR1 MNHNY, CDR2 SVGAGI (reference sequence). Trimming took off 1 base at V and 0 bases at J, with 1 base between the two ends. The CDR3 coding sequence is TGTGCCAGCAGTTACTATAGCAATCAGCCCCAGCATTTT. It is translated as CASSYYSNQPQHF.

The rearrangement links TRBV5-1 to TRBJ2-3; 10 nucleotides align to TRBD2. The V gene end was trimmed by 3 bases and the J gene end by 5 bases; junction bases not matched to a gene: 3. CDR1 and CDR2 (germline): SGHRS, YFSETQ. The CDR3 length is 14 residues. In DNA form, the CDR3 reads TGCGCCAGCAGCTCTAGCGGGGGACTAGATACGCAGTATTTT. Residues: CASSSSGGLDTQYF.

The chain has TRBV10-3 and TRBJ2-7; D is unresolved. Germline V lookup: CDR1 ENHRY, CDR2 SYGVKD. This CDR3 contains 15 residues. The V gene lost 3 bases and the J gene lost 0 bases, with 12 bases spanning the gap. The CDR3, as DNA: TGTGCCATCAGTGATCCCAGGATCATCTCCTACGAGCAGTACTTC. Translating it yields CAISDPRIISYEQYF.

The CDR3 loop is CASSPRQGRNTIYF. Here the CDR3 DNA reads TGTGCCAGCAGTCCCAGGCAGGGAAGGAACACCATATATTTT. This chain joins TRBV28 and TRBJ1-3; tentatively, D is TRBD1 (5 bases). V lost 5 bases and J lost 7, with 15 bases in between. This CDR3 region has 14 residues. Germline V gene data show CDR1 as MDHEN and CDR2 as SYDVKM.

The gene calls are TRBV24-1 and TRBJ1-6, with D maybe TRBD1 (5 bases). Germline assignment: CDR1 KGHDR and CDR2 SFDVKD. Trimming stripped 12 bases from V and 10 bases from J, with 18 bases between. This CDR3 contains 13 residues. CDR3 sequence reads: CASNRYTLSPLHF. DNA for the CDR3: TGTGCCTCAAACAGGTATACCCTGTCACCCCTCCACTTT.

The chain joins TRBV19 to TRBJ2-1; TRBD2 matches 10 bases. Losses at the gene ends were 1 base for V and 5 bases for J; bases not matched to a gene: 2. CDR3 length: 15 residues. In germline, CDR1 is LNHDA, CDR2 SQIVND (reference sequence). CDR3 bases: TGTGCCAGTAGTATAGGAACTAGCGGGAACAATGAGCAGTTCTTC. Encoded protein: CASSIGTSGNNEQFF. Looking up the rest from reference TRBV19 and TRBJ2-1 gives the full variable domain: DGGITQSPKYLFRKEGQNVTLSCEQNLNHDAMYWYRQDPGQGLRLIYYSQIVNDFQKGDIAEGYSVSREKKESFPLTVTSAQKNPTAFYLCASSIGTSGNNEQFFGPGTRLTVL.

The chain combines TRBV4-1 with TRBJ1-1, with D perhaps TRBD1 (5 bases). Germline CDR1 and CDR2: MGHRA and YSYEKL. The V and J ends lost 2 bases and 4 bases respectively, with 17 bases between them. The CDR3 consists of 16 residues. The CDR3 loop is CASSQSQALGGTEAFF. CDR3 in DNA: TGCGCCAGCAGCCAATCGCAGGCCTTGGGGGGCACTGAAGCTTTCTTT.

Here the CDR3 reads CASSVSPGTGDTQYF. CDR3 nucleotide sequence: TGTGCCAGCAGCGTTTCCCCCGGGACGGGGGATACGCAGTATTTT. This sequence joins TRBV9 and TRBJ2-3, with D perhaps being TRBD1 or TRBD2 (5 bases each). The germline V gene has CDR1 SGDLS and CDR2 YYNGEE. V was shortened by 2 bases and J by 6 bases, with 16 bases between the two germline ends. The CDR3 extends over 15 amino acids.

CDR3 in amino acids: CASRQGLTPDYEQFF. The CDR3 DNA reads TGTGCCAGCCGACAGGGGCTGACGCCGGATTATGAGCAGTTCTTC. The chain combines TRBV6-4 with TRBJ2-1, with TRBD1 matching 8 bases. Unmatched junction bases numbered 14, after V lost 8 bases and J lost 8 bases. The CDR3 loop spans 15 amino acids. CDR1 MRHNA and CDR2 SNTAGT come from the germline V gene.

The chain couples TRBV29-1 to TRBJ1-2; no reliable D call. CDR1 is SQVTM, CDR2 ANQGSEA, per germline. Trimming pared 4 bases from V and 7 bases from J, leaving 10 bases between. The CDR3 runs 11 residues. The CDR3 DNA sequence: TGCAGCGTTGTGCCGTCTAGTGGCTACACCTTC. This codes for CSVVPSSGYTF.

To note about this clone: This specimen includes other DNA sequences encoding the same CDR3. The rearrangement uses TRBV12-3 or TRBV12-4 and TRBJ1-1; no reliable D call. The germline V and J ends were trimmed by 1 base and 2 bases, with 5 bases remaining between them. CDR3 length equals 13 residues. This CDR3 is CASSLGPNTEAFF. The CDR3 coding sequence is TGTGCCAGCAGTTTAGGCCCTAACACTGAAGCTTTCTTT.

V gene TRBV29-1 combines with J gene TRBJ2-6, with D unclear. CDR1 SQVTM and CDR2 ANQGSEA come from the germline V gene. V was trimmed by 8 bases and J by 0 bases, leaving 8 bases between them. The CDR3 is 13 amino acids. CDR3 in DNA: TGCAGCATAACTACCTCTGGGGCCAACGTCCTGACTTTC. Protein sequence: CSITTSGANVLTF.

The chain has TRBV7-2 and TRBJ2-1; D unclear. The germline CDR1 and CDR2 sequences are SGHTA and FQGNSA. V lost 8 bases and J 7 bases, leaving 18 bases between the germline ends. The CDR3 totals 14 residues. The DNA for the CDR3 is TGTGCCAGCCAACGCTACACGAGTGGTAATGAGCAGTTCTTC. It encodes CASQRYTSGNEQFF.

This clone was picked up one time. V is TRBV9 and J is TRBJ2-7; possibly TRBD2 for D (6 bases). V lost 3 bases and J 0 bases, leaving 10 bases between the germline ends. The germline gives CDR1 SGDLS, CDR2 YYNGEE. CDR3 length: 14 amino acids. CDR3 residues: CASSGAGSSYEQYF. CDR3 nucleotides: TGTGCCAGCAGCGGTGCGGGGAGCTCCTACGAGCAGTACTTC. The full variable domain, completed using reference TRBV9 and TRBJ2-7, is DSGVTQTPKHLITATGQRVTLRCSPRSGDLSVYWYQQSLDQGLQFLIQYYNGEERAKGNILERFSAQQFPDLHSELNLSSLELGDSALYFCASSGAGSSYEQYFGPGTRLTVT.

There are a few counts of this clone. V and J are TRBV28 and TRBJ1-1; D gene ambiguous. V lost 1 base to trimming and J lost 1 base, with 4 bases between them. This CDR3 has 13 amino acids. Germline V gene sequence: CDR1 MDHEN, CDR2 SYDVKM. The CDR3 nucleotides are TGTGCCAGCAGTTTATCAGGGAACACTGAAGCTTTCTTT. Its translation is CASSLSGNTEAFF.

CDR3 nucleotide sequence: TGTGCCAGCAAACGGACAGGAATCTACGAGCAGTACTTC. This sequence encodes CASKRTGIYEQYF. The rearrangement joins TRBV21-1 to TRBJ2-7; no check of the table's D call, TRBD1, against the DNA was made. TRBV21-1 is flagged as a pseudogene. CDR3 length equals 13 residues.

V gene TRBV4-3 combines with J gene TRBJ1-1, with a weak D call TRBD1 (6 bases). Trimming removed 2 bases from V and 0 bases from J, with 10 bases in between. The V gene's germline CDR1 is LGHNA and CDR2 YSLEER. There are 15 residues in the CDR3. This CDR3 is CASSQHWTVNTEAFF. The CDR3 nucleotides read TGCGCCAGCAGCCAACATTGGACAGTGAACACTGAAGCTTTCTTT.

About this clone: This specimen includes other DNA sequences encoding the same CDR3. CDR3 protein: CASSQARGEAFF. The CDR3 DNA reads TGTGCCAGCAGTCAGGCTCGGGGTGAAGCTTTCTTT. The chain recombines TRBV6-5 with TRBJ1-1, with D unclear. The CDR3 is 12 amino acids. V was clipped by 5 bases and J by 7 bases, with 11 bases between them. The germline V gene encodes CDR1 MNHEY and CDR2 SVGAGI.

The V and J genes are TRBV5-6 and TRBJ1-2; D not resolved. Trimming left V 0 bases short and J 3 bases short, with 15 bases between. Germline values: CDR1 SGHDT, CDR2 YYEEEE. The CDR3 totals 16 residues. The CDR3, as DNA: TGTGCCAGCAGCTTGGAAGTCGGGCAGATTGACTATGGCTACACCTTC. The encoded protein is CASSLEVGQIDYGYTF.

CDR3 sequence reads: CASRNRNSYNSPLHF. CDR3 DNA sequence: TGTGCCAGCAGGAACAGGAACAGCTATAATTCACCCCTCCACTTT. The chain recombines TRBV5-5 with TRBJ1-6; perhaps TRBD1 as D (5 bases). This CDR3 contains 15 residues. Germline assignment: CDR1 SGHKS and CDR2 YYEKEE (reference sequence). V shed 5 bases and J shed 3 bases, with 12 bases lying between them.